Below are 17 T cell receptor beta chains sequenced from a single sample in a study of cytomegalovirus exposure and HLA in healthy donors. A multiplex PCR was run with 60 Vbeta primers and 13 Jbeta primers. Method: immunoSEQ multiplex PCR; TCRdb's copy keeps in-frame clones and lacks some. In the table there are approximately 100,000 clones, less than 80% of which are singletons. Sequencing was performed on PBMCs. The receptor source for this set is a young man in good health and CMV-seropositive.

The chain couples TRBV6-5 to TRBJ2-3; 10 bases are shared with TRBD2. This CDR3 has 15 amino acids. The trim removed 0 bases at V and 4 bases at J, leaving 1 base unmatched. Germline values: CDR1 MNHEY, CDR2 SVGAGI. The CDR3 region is CASSYSAGGPDTQYF. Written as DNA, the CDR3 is TGTGCCAGCAGTTACTCAGCGGGGGGGCCAGATACGCAGTATTTT.

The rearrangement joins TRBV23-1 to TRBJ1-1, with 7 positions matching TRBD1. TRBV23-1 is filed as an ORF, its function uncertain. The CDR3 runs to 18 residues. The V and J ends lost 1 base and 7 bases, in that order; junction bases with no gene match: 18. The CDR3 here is CASSQFDDRCRGYVEAFF. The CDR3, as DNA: TGCGCCAGCAGTCAATTCGATGATAGGTGCAGGGGGTACGTTGAAGCTTTCTTT.

The CDR3: CASSGRDEKLFF. The CDR3 DNA is TGTGCCAGCTCCGGCAGGGATGAAAAACTGTTTTTT. The V call is TRBV6-5, the J call TRBJ1-4; maybe TRBD1 (5 bases). Deletions cut 8 bases from V and 6 bases from J, with 10 bases between. This CDR3 region has 12 residues. Germline V gene sequence: CDR1 MNHEY, CDR2 SVGAGI.

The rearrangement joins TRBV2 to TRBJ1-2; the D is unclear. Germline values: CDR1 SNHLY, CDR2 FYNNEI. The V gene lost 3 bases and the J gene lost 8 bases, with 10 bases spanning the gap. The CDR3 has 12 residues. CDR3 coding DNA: TGTGCCAGCAGTGATATACATCTGGGCTACACCTTC. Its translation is CASSDIHLGYTF.

CDR3 residues: CASSVGWTGGTDTQYF. The CDR3 nucleotides are TGTGCCAGCAGCGTAGGCTGGACAGGGGGCACAGATACGCAGTATTTT. The chain has TRBV9 and TRBJ2-3; TRBD1 aligns across 9 bases. This CDR3 has 16 residues. Germline CDR1 is SGDLS and CDR2 is YYNGEE. V dropped 0 bases and J dropped 1; count of bases not matched to a gene: 3.

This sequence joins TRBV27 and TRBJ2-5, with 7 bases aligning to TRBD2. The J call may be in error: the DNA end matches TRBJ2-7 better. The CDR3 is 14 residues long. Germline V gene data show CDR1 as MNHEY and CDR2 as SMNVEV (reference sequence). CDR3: CASSSWGGSYEQYF. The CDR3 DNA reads TGTGCCAGCAGTTCATGGGGGGGGTCCTACGAGCAGTACTTC.

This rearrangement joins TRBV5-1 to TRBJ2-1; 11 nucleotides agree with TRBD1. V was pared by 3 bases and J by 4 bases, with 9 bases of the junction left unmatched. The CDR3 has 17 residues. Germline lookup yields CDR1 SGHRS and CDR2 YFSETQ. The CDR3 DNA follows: TGCGCCAGCAGCTCTTGGACAGGGGGCTTAGGATACAATGAGCAGTTCTTC. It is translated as CASSSWTGGLGYNEQFF.

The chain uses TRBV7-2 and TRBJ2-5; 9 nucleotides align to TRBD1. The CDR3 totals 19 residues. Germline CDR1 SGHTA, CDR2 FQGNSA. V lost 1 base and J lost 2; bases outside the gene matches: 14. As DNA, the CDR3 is TGTGCCAGCAGCTTAGGGGGGACAGGGATGGTGTTCGGTCAAGAGACCCAGTACTTC. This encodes CASSLGGTGMVFGQETQYF. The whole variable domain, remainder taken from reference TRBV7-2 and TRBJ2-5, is GAGVSQSPSNKVTEKGKDVELRCDPISGHTALYWYRQSLGQGLEFLIYFQGNSAPDKSGLPSDRFSAERTGGSVSTLTIQRTQQEDSAVYLCASSLGGTGMVFGQETQYFGPGTRLLVL.

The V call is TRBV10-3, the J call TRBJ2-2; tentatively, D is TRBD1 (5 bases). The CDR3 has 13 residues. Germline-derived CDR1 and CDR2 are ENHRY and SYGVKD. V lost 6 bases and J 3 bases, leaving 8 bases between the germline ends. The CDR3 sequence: CAIRDNDTGELFF. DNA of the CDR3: TGTGCCATCAGGGACAATGACACCGGGGAGCTGTTTTTT.

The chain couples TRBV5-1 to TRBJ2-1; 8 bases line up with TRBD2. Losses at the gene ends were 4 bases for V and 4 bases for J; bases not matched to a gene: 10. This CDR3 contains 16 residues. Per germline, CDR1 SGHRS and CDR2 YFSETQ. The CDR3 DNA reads TGCGCCAGCAGCCCCCTTGCAGCGGGGGAATACAATGAGCAGTTCTTC. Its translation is CASSPLAAGEYNEQFF.

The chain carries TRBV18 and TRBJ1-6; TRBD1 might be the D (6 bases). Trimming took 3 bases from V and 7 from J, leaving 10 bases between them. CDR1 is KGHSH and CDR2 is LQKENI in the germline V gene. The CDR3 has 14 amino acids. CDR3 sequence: CASSPKGGNSPLHF. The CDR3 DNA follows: TGTGCCAGCTCACCCAAAGGGGGAAATTCACCCCTCCACTTT.

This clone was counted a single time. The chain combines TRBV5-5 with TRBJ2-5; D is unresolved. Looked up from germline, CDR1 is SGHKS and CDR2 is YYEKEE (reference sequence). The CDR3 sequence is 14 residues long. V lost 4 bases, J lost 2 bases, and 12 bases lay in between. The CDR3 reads CASSVLTFQETQYF. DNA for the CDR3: TGTGCCAGCAGCGTCCTGACTTTTCAAGAGACCCAGTACTTC. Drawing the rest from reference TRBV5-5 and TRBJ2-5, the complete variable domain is DAGVTQSPTHLIKTRGQQVTLRCSPISGHKSVSWYQQVLGQGPQFIFQYYEKEERGRGNFPDRFSARQFPNYSSELNVNALLLGDSALYLCASSVLTFQETQYFGPGTRLLVL.

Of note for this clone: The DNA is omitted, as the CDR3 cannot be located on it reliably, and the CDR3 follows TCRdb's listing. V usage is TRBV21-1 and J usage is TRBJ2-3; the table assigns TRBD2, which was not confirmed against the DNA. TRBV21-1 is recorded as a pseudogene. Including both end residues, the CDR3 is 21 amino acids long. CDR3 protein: CASSKRPSFAGGNTSTDTQYF.

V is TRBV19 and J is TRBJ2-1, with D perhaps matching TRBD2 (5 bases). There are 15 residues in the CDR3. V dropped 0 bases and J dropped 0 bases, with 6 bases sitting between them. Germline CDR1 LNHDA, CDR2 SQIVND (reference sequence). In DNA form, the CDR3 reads TGTGCCAGTAGTATAGACGGGGACTCCTACAATGAGCAGTTCTTC. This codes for CASSIDGDSYNEQFF.

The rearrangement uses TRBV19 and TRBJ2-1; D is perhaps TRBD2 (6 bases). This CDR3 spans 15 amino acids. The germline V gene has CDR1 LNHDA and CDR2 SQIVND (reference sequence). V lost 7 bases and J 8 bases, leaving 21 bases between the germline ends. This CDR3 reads CASTTSSGHFHEQFF. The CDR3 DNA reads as TGTGCCAGTACTACATCAAGCGGGCACTTCCATGAGCAGTTCTTC. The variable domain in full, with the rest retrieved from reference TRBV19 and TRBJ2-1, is DGGITQSPKYLFRKEGQNVTLSCEQNLNHDAMYWYRQDPGQGLRLIYYSQIVNDFQKGDIAEGYSVSREKKESFPLTVTSAQKNPTAFYLCASTTSSGHFHEQFFGPGTRLTVL.

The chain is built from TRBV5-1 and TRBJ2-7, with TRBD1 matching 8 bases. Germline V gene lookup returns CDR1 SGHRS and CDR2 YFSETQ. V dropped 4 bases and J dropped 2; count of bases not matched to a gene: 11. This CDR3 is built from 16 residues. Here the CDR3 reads CASSVTTGDPAYEQYF. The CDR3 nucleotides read TGCGCCAGCAGCGTAACGACAGGGGATCCTGCCTACGAGCAGTACTTC.

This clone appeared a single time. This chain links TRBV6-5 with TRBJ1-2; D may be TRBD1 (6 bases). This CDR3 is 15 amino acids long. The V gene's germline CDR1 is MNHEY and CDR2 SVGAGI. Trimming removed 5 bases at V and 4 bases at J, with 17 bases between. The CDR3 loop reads CASSPWGRDSYGYTF. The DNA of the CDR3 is TGTGCCAGCAGTCCGTGGGGGCGTGATAGCTATGGCTACACCTTC.